These 29 T cell receptor beta chains were sequenced from one sample in a study. MiXCR was run by TCRdb on the 5' RACE reads, yielding one entry per CDR3 protein. Among roughly 52,000 distinct CDR3 sequences listed, about 15% were seen once. The source material was naive CD4+ T cells sorted from blood. Subset: naive CD4+ T cells, CD4+CD45RA+CD25-. These receptors came from a female donor with breast cancer.

This clonotype was recorded only once. A single base separates this from a much larger clone, so it may be a read error. The V and J genes are TRBV7-2 and TRBJ2-3; 7 bases match TRBD2. The CDR3 runs 16 residues. CDR1 is SGHTA and CDR2 is FQGNSA in the germline V gene. V lost 3 bases to trimming and J lost 6 bases; unmatched junction nucleotides: 12. The CDR3 protein is CASSFHSGGRADTQYF. CDR3 sequence (DNA): TGTGCCAGCAGCTTTCACTCTGGCGGGAGAGCTGATACGCAGTATTTT.

This clonotype was counted only a few times. The rearrangement links TRBV20-1 to TRBJ2-2, with D tentatively TRBD1 (6 bases). Germline V gene sequence: CDR1 DFQATT, CDR2 SNEGSKA (reference sequence). V lost 6 bases and J 6 bases, leaving 11 bases between the germline ends. This CDR3 contains 12 residues. The CDR3 region is CSAPTGPGELFF. Written as DNA, the CDR3 is TGCAGTGCGCCTACAGGGCCCGGGGAGCTGTTTTTT.

The chain carries TRBV24-1 and TRBJ2-1; either TRBD1 or TRBD2 may supply D (5 bases each). There are 17 residues in the CDR3. With 4 bases removed from V and 2 bases from J, the gap between germline ends came to 17 bases. The germline V gene has CDR1 KGHDR and CDR2 SFDVKD. CDR3 sequence (DNA): TGTGCCACCAGTGACGGGACCCTTCATCCGGCCTACAATGAGCAGTTCTTC. Amino acids: CATSDGTLHPAYNEQFF.

The chain couples TRBV5-1 to TRBJ1-2, with unresolved D. The germline V gene has CDR1 SGHRS and CDR2 YFSETQ. CDR3 size: 15 residues. Deletions cut 0 bases from V and 0 bases from J, with 9 bases between. The CDR3 reads CASSLGGKANYGYTF. CDR3 DNA sequence: TGCGCCAGCAGCTTGGGTGGGAAGGCTAACTATGGCTACACCTTC.

This rearrangement joins TRBV20-1 to TRBJ2-7, with TRBD1 matching 7 bases. Germline trimming cut 5 bases from V and 2 bases from J; bases unmatched to any gene: 6. This CDR3 region has 13 residues. Germline V lookup: CDR1 DFQATT, CDR2 SNEGSKA (reference sequence). The CDR3 coding sequence is TGCAGTGCTGACCGGGACAGAGCCTACGAGCAGTACTTC. This encodes CSADRDRAYEQYF.

This clonotype has a count of ten or more. This chain joins TRBV10-3 and TRBJ1-2; the D gene is possibly TRBD1 (5 bases). Germline assignment: CDR1 ENHRY and CDR2 SYGVKD. The CDR3 sequence is 14 residues long. Trimming removed 3 bases from V and 7 bases from J, with 15 bases in between. In nucleotides, the CDR3 is TGTGCCATCAGTGAAGGGACTGACTCGGTTGGCTACACCTTC. It encodes CAISEGTDSVGYTF.

This clonotype was seen a handful of times. The chain is built from TRBV7-9 and TRBJ2-7; 7 positions match TRBD2. With V trimmed by 1 base and J by 1 base, 4 bases remained unmatched. In germline, CDR1 is SEHNR, CDR2 FQNEAQ (reference sequence). CDR3 length equals 15 residues. Here the CDR3 reads CASSLGREPSYEQYF. The DNA for the CDR3 is TGTGCCAGCAGCTTAGGGCGGGAGCCTTCCTACGAGCAGTACTTC. Variable domain in full (rest from reference TRBV7-9 and TRBJ2-7): DTGVSQNPRHKITKRGQNVTFRCDPISEHNRLYWYRQTLGQGPEFLTYFQNEAQLEKSRLLSDRFSAERPKGSFSTLEIQRTEQGDSAMYLCASSLGREPSYEQYFGPGTRLTVT.

The rearrangement uses TRBV7-2 and TRBJ2-1; D call uncertain. Germline assignment: CDR1 SGHTA and CDR2 FQGNSA. This CDR3 has 13 amino acids. V was clipped by 5 bases and J by 4 bases, with 9 bases between them. The CDR3, as DNA: TGTGCCAGCAGCCCCCCTGTGTACAATGAGCAGTTCTTC. It specifies CASSPPVYNEQFF.

The V and J genes are TRBV5-1 and TRBJ1-5; D ambiguous. The CDR3 consists of 15 residues. Germline values: CDR1 SGHRS, CDR2 YFSETQ. The germline V and J ends were trimmed by 4 bases and 3 bases, with 14 bases remaining between them. CDR3 sequence reads: CASSPTGDLNQPQHF. DNA of the CDR3: TGCGCCAGCAGCCCGACCGGGGATCTCAATCAGCCCCAGCATTTT.

The rearrangement links TRBV9 to TRBJ1-4; tentatively, D is TRBD1 (6 bases). V was cut by 0 bases and J by 4 bases, with 13 bases left in between. The CDR3 totals 16 residues. Germline-derived CDR1 and CDR2 are SGDLS and YYNGEE. CDR3 sequence: CASSVDSQGFNEKLFF. The CDR3 DNA reads as TGTGCCAGCAGCGTAGACTCACAGGGATTTAATGAAAAACTGTTTTTT.

The chain has TRBV4-2 and TRBJ1-2; tentatively, D is TRBD1 (5 bases). Trimming stripped 2 bases from V and 8 bases from J, with 24 bases between. The CDR3 runs 17 residues. CDR1 LGHNA and CDR2 YNFKEQ come from the germline V gene. The CDR3 is CASSQNQGELGVRGYTF. Here the CDR3 DNA reads TGTGCCAGCAGCCAAAACCAAGGGGAGTTAGGGGTCCGAGGCTACACCTTC.

The chain recombines TRBV7-9 with TRBJ2-3, with a tentative D call TRBD1 (6 bases). Per germline, CDR1 SEHNR and CDR2 FQNEAQ (reference sequence). V lost 5 bases and J lost 2, with 11 bases in between. This CDR3 is built from 14 residues. DNA for the CDR3: TGTGCCAGCAGCATACAGGGCTACACAGATACGCAGTATTTT. Its translation is CASSIQGYTDTQYF.

CDR3 region: CASSLLGAKRGVAFF. The CDR3 nucleotides are TGTGCCAGCAGCTTGTTGGGGGCAAAACGGGGTGTTGCTTTCTTT. J is TRBJ1-1 and V is TRBV5-6; D may be TRBD1 (6 bases). V was clipped by 1 base and J by 11 bases, with 21 bases between them. The CDR3 loop spans 15 amino acids. Looked up from germline, CDR1 is SGHDT and CDR2 is YYEEEE. Complete variable domain (other parts from reference TRBV5-6 and TRBJ1-1): DAGVTQSPTHLIKTRGQQVTLRCSPKSGHDTVSWYQQALGQGPQFIFQYYEEEERQRGNFPDRFSGHQFPNYSSELNVNALLLGDSALYLCASSLLGAKRGVAFFGQGTRLTVV.

This clonotype was picked up many times. The chain joins TRBV7-6 to TRBJ1-1, with D unresolved. CDR1 SGHVS and CDR2 FNYEAQ come from the germline V gene. The CDR3 has 12 residues. Trimming shortened V by 2 bases and J by 0 bases, and 1 base separated the two germline ends. The CDR3 sequence is CASSLLNTEAFF. CDR3 DNA: TGTGCCAGCAGCTTATTGAACACTGAAGCTTTCTTT.

The chain has TRBV5-1 and TRBJ2-7, with unresolved D. The CDR3 length is 15 residues. Trimming shortened V by 4 bases and J by 4 bases, and 18 bases separated the two germline ends. From germline, CDR1 is SGHRS and CDR2 YFSETQ. For the CDR3, the DNA is TGCGCCAGCAGCCCCCCCGGCTATTCAGAATACGAGCAGTACTTC. Translated: CASSPPGYSEYEQYF.

Here the CDR3 reads CASSQGLAGVREQFF. CDR3 DNA: TGTGCCAGCAGCCAGGGACTAGCGGGGGTCCGGGAGCAGTTCTTC. The V gene is TRBV7-6, the J gene TRBJ2-1; TRBD2 aligns across 14 bases. This CDR3 is 15 amino acids long. Germline V lookup: CDR1 SGHVS, CDR2 FNYEAQ. Unmatched junction bases numbered 7, after V lost 5 bases and J lost 10 bases.

This clonotype was detected many times. The chain recombines TRBV15 with TRBJ2-3; no definite D call. The CDR3 consists of 14 residues. V was shortened by 1 base and J by 6 bases, with 11 bases between the two germline ends. Germline V CDR1 and CDR2: LNHNV, YYDKDF (reference sequence). CDR3 DNA: TGTGCCACCAGCAGAGTAGTGGCAGCGGATACGCAGTATTTT. Translation: CATSRVVAADTQYF.

This clonotype was seen more than once but under ten times. The V call is TRBV10-3, the J call TRBJ2-3; D uncertain. Germline V CDR1 and CDR2: ENHRY, SYGVKD. The CDR3 has 13 amino acids. Trimming removed 0 bases from V and 4 bases from J, with 5 bases in between. CDR3 bases: TGTGCCATCAGTGAGTCTGAACCAGATACGCAGTATTTT. Protein product: CAISESEPDTQYF.

V gene TRBV12-3 or TRBV12-4 combines with J gene TRBJ2-1, with TRBD2 matching over 14 bases. The CDR3 runs 15 residues. J gave up 8 bases and V 6 bases, and 6 bases lay outside the gene matches. The CDR3 DNA is TGTGCCAGCAGCCAGACTAGCGGGAGGGTGTATGAGCAGTTCTTC. This encodes CASSQTSGRVYEQFF.

The chain employs TRBV3-1 and TRBJ2-3; no clear D. The length of the CDR3 is 14 residues. V was shortened by 5 bases and J by 1 base, with 10 bases between the two germline ends. CDR1 and CDR2 (germline): LGHDT, YNNKEL (reference sequence). CDR3 DNA: TGTGCCAGCAGCTTTGGACGGGGCACAGATACGCAGTATTTT. This gives the protein CASSFGRGTDTQYF.

This clonotype was observed many times. The V and J genes are TRBV12-3 or TRBV12-4 and TRBJ1-1; D is perhaps TRBD1 (5 bases). The germline V and J ends were trimmed by 7 bases and 2 bases, with 14 bases remaining between them. The CDR3 length is 14 residues. In nucleotides, the CDR3 is TGTGCCAGCACCTTGGTGGGGGTTAACACTGAAGCTTTCTTT. Protein product: CASTLVGVNTEAFF.

In this sample, this clonotype turned up many times. The gene calls are TRBV5-8 and TRBJ1-5; D uncertain. This CDR3 has 12 residues. The germline CDR1 and CDR2 sequences are SGHTS and YDEGEE. V was clipped by 0 bases and J by 9 bases, with 7 bases between them. The CDR3 region is CASSLANGPQHF. The CDR3 bases are TGTGCCAGCAGCTTGGCCAACGGGCCCCAGCATTTT.

The chain carries TRBV7-2 and TRBJ1-1; D remains ambiguous. Germline assignment: CDR1 SGHTA and CDR2 FQGNSA. The ends were cut back, 5 bases at V and 1 base at J, with 14 bases in the middle. The CDR3 is 15 residues long. The CDR3 nucleotides are TGTGCCAGCAGCCGGACGGGTCTGAGGAACACTGAAGCTTTCTTT. Its protein product is CASSRTGLRNTEAFF. Full variable domain (rest looked up from reference TRBV7-2 and TRBJ1-1): GAGVSQSPSNKVTEKGKDVELRCDPISGHTALYWYRQSLGQGLEFLIYFQGNSAPDKSGLPSDRFSAERTGGSVSTLTIQRTQQEDSAVYLCASSRTGLRNTEAFFGQGTRLTVV.

This chain joins TRBV10-3 and TRBJ2-1; D gene unclear. CDR3 length: 13 amino acids. Germline CDR1 reads ENHRY; CDR2 reads SYGVKD. Trimming shortened V by 5 bases and J by 6 bases, and 11 bases separated the two germline ends. The CDR3 here is CAISYGVGNEQFF. The CDR3 nucleotides read TGTGCCATCAGTTATGGAGTTGGCAATGAGCAGTTCTTC.

The genes are TRBV5-1 and TRBJ2-3, with unresolved D. Looked up from germline, CDR1 is SGHRS and CDR2 is YFSETQ. This CDR3 has 13 residues. The V and J ends lost 7 bases and 3 bases respectively, with 12 bases between them. CDR3 DNA: TGCGCCAGCGGCCCGCGTGGTACAGATACGCAGTATTTT. Its protein is CASGPRGTDTQYF.

On this clonotype: A read error may be the cause here, since a much bigger clone is one base away. V gene TRBV7-2 combines with J gene TRBJ2-3; D call uncertain. V lost 3 bases, J lost 5 bases, and 12 bases lay in between. The CDR3 consists of 14 residues. Germline V CDR1 and CDR2: SGHTA, FQGNSA. DNA for the CDR3: TGTGCCAGCAGCTTTCGTTCCAGGATAGATACGCAGTATTTT. It translates to CASSFRSRIDTQYF.

This clonotype showed up just a few times. One junction end disagrees with the germline gene, perhaps due to a read error. The rearrangement joins TRBV7-7 to TRBJ2-5; TRBD1 agrees at 9 bases. The CDR3 runs to 15 residues. Germline V lookup: CDR1 SSHAT, CDR2 FNYEAQ (reference sequence). The CDR3 is CASSPEGTGIETQYF. In nucleotides, the CDR3 is TGTGCTAGCAGCCCCGAAGGGACAGGGATAGAGACCCAGTACTTC.

The chain uses TRBV7-3 and TRBJ2-3; either TRBD1 or TRBD2 may supply D (6 bases each). The germline CDR1 and CDR2 sequences are SGHTA and FQGTGA. Trimming removed 6 bases at V and 5 bases at J, with 21 bases between. CDR3 length: 16 residues. Written as DNA, the CDR3 is TGTGCCAGCAGTTTCGGAGGGGGGCAGGGTGGAGATACGCAGTATTTT. Translated: CASSFGGGQGGDTQYF. The whole variable domain, filled in from reference TRBV7-3 and TRBJ2-3, reads GAGVSQTPSNKVTEKGKYVELRCDPISGHTALYWYRQSLGQGPEFLIYFQGTGAADDSGLPNDRFFAVRPEGSVSTLKIQRTERGDSAVYLCASSFGGGQGGDTQYFGPGTRLTVL.

The sample holds many counts of this clonotype. V gene TRBV4-1 combines with J gene TRBJ2-5; 8 nucleotides agree with TRBD2. Germline assignment: CDR1 MGHRA and CDR2 YSYEKL. This CDR3 is 14 amino acids long. V shed 10 bases and J 9 bases; nucleotides not matched to a gene: 16. The CDR3 protein is CATAFFGTSRPQYF. In DNA form, the CDR3 reads TGCGCCACCGCCTTTTTCGGGACTAGTAGACCCCAGTACTTC.